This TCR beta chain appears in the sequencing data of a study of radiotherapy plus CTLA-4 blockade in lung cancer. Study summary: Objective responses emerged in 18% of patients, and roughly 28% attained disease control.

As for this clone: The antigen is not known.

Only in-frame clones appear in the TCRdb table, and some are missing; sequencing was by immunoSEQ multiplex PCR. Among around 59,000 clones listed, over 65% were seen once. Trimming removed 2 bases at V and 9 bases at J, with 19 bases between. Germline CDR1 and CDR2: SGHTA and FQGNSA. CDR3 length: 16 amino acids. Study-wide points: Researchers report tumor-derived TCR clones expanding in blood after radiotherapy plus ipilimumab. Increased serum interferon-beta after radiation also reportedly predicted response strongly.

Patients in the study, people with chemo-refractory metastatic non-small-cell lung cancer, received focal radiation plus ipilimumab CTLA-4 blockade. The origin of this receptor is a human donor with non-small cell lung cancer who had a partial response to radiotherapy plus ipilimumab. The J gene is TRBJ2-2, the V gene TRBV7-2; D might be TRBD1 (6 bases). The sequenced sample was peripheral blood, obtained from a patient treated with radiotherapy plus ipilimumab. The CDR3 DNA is TGTGCCAGCAGCTTAAATCTGGGGGCCGTTTCGTGGGAGCTGTTTTTT. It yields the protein CASSLNLGAVSWELFF.